Below are 3 T cell receptor beta chains sequenced from a single sample in a study of vaccination effects on CD4 cells after COVID-19. These receptors' targets are unknown. CD4+ T cells specific for antigen were expanded with viral peptide pools by the ViraFEST assay before sequencing. Subsequent to roughly 9 days of culture, CD4+ T cells were isolated. Among the vaccine recipients, none had a prior SARS-CoV-2 infection, and nucleocapsid antibodies were negative. The data were produced by immunoSEQ multiplex PCR, yet TCRdb's version contains in-frame clones alone and is incomplete. The data show 25,000 to 35,000 clones, 75% to 85% seen once. This specimen was CD4+ T cells from PBMCs cultured with SARS-CoV-2 spike peptides, taken before COVID-19 vaccination. The receptors stem from a human donor who received a COVID-19 vaccine.

This rearrangement joins TRBV10-3 to TRBJ2-1, with a weak D call TRBD2 (6 bases). Germline loops: CDR1 ENHRY, CDR2 SYGVKD. V was clipped by 11 bases and J by 7 bases, with 12 bases between them. The CDR3 extends over 11 amino acids. CDR3 sequence: CAAGPRNEQFF. In nucleotides, the CDR3 is TGTGCCGCGGGACCGCGAAATGAGCAGTTCTTC.

This chain joins TRBV11-3 and TRBJ2-3; 8 bases are shared with TRBD2. V was clipped by 8 bases and J by 6 bases; unmatched bases: 10. The CDR3 consists of 14 residues. CDR1 and CDR2 (germline): SGHNT, YENEEA. The CDR3 nucleotides are TGTGCCAGCGCACCGGGACTAGGAAGGGATACGCAGTATTTT. This codes for CASAPGLGRDTQYF. Combining the CDR3 with reference TRBV11-3 and TRBJ2-3 gives the whole variable domain EAGVVQSPRYKIIEKKQPVAFWCNPISGHNTLYWYLQNLGQGPELLIRYENEEAVDDSQLPKDRFSAERLKGVDSTLKIQPAELGDSAVYLCASAPGLGRDTQYFGPGTRLTVL.

This clone appeared a few times. V usage is TRBV3-1 (or the pseudogene TRBV3-2) and J usage is TRBJ1-1; 7 positions match TRBD1. Trimming at V came to 3 bases and at J to 4 bases, leaving 2 bases not matched to a gene. The CDR3 covers 13 residues. Germline CDR1 LGHDT, CDR2 YNNKEL (reference sequence). CDR3 in amino acids: CASSHTGATEAFF. The CDR3 DNA sequence: TGTGCCAGCAGCCATACAGGGGCCACTGAAGCTTTCTTT.